This T cell receptor (beta chain) was sequenced in a study of blood T cells in healthy people across ages. Study-wide context: About one barcoded TCR beta cDNA was captured per two T cells.

CDR1 and CDR2 (germline): SNHLY, FYNNEI. The V and J ends lost 2 bases and 5 bases respectively, with 8 bases between them. The CDR3 loop spans 13 amino acids. This clonotype was seen more than once but under ten times. Combining a sample-barcoded 5' primer with a J-beta primer mix, a second PCR ran for roughly 6 to 11 cycles. TCRdb re-analysed the 5' RACE reads in MiXCR, keeping a single row per CDR3 protein. This table holds 600,000 to 800,000 distinct CDR3 sequences, more than 45% found once. The TCR comes from a woman aged 80 or over in good health. The chain links TRBV2 to TRBJ2-3; the D gene could be TRBD1 or TRBD2 (5 bases each). The source material was blood. The DNA of the CDR3 is TGTGCCAGCAGTGAACTGGGGGTAGATACGCAGTATTTT. The encoded protein is CASSELGVDTQYF.